Detailed here is one TCR beta chain. This clone was observed a single time. Its antigen specificity is not known. No quality values exist for individual bases; no much larger clone is one base distant. The entry originates in a study of cytomegalovirus exposure and HLA in healthy donors (dated by TCRdb to 2016 to 2017). About the investigation overall: An earlier analysis of about 560 of the donors reported 250 to 300 Gb of sequence data and around 100 million unique TCR beta sequences obtained from about 179 million T cells. The study profiled the T cell repertoires of fewer than 850 subjects by immunosequencing and related them to cytomegalovirus serostatus. All discovery cohort repertoires had been generated using a single sequencing platform. Among 350 to 400 genotyped donors of the cohort, an average of around 240,000 unique TCR beta nucleotide sequences were sequenced per donor, around 20% of them non-productive. Five DR-DQ haplotypes were treated as single units for association and clustering because of strong linkage in the cohort. In addition to the first cohort of around 670 subjects, a separate validation cohort of around 110 different subjects was used. HLA typing covered class I and class II loci at four-digit resolution. To predict cytomegalovirus infection status, the study brought together high-throughput TCR immunosequencing, statistical association of individual TCRs with disease status, and machine learning. An earlier analysis of nearly 600 of the donors applied high-throughput TCR beta sequencing to assess whether each TCR beta V gene segment acted as functional or pseudogenic. Typing coverage varied by locus: about 620-630 donors for A, B, C, DRB1 and DQB1; 522 for DQA1; some 610 for DPA1; roughly 450 for DPB1. Approximately 310 gigabases of sequencing data and tens of millions of unique TCR sequences were included in an early release covering around 600 HLA-typed donors. The genetic ancestry cluster associated with self-reported Caucasian donors included 81% of the approximately 400 genotyped donors. The aim of the study was to test whether cataloging public T cell receptors could identify signatures of past pathogen exposure. A later analysis re-examined previously published TCR beta repertoires from roughly 650 donors and added high-resolution HLA genotyping to investigate patterns of TCR occurrence. A later genetic analysis used genome-wide SNP genotypes for about three fifths of the 666 donors, treating that subset as a discovery cohort. Donor age, sex, ethnicity and CMV serostatus were collected together with the repertoire data. Rather than drawing on any new phenotypic data, the later analysis identified candidate immune exposures from TCR beta sequences and the way those sequences occurred across donors.

In total, roughly 710 healthy bone marrow donors made up the cohort. Cohort members were all nominally healthy when sampled, although unrecorded immune exposures were likely present. The donor tested CMV seronegative and was one of the 352 seronegative cohort members. A peripheral blood sample was provided by each donor, and peripheral blood mononuclear cells were used for TCR beta sequencing. The Qiagen DNeasy Blood Extraction Kit was used to extract genomic DNA from the blood cell samples. The CDR3 runs 13 amino acids, cysteine and phenylalanine included. This entry keeps only the CDR3 DNA: 39 bases, framed from base 1. Via the germline V gene (reference sequence), CDR1 is GTSNPN and CDR2 SVGIG. A distance of 7 bases separates the germline ends of V and J, which lose 0 bases and 1 base respectively. Results the study describes overall, beyond this receptor: Correlated functional status among segregating V segments might be attributable to linkage disequilibrium, but an unknown experimental factor could not be ruled out. A few of the identified cytomegalovirus-associated TCR beta chains were confirmed in vitro to be specific for cytomegalovirus antigens. It was suggested by the authors that the approach could potentially be generalized to other disease states and immunological phenotypes. In an earlier analysis of 587 of the donors, most TCR beta V segments appeared in productive rearrangements about 90% or about 30% of the time, broadly matching IMGT annotations. The cohort was sequenced for TCR beta chains only, and without alpha or paired-chain data the features that could be detected were limited. Specific HLA alleles were associated with more than 15,000 TCR beta sequences at a false discovery rate of 0.05 in a later analysis. Most TCR sequences were observed very rarely across donors, whereas some public TCRs were present in many individuals. In a later genetic analysis, fewer N-insertions in productive TCRs were reported among donors in an Asian-associated ancestry cluster than the approximately 710-donor mean. A group of highly shared sequence variants was considered likely to be a technical artifact of the sequencing pipeline. Assigning TCR associations to individual alleles was difficult when HLA alleles, especially DR and DQ, strongly co-occurred. V-gene and J-gene trimming of TCR beta chains was associated with a missense DCLRE1C variant in a later genetic analysis, and the association was replicated in an independent cohort. The presence/absence analyses assumed that sequencing depth was roughly uniform across donors, and that assumption may not be true. In both the original and validation cohorts, the classifier was reported to diagnose cytomegalovirus status with high specificity and sensitivity. In the study, around 150 TCR beta chains were listed as associated with cytomegalovirus. The 87-base-pair reads could not distinguish some IMGT-functional V segments, including TRBV6-2 and TRBV6-3, so those segments were excluded. Compared with equally common non-associated chains, HLA-associated TCR beta chains in a later analysis were more clonally expanded and had lower generation probabilities. Because HLA typing was unavailable for some donors at each locus, only the typed subset was used in association tests. A further reported finding was that TCR beta sequences accurately predicted the HLA-A and HLA-B alleles for most subjects in the first cohort. In a later analysis, most CMV-associated TCR beta chains were found to appear HLA-restricted, with HLA associations seemingly driven largely by CMV exposure. The only immune exposure information available for the cohort was CMV serostatus. Because counts were too low, roughly 18 rarely observed V segments, including chromosome 9 orphons, were left out of the earlier analysis of several hundred of the donors. According to a later analysis, TCR association rates differed among HLA loci, with DRB1 alleles showing the most associated TCRs and HLA-C alleles showing the fewest. In a later analysis, several top co-occurrence clusters were reported to appear linked to parvovirus B19, influenza, CMV and Epstein-Barr virus.

Library generation was performed with the immunoSEQ multiplex PCR assay. For the multiplex PCR, a mixture combining 60 forward primers for TCR Vbeta segments and 13 reverse primers for TCR Jbeta segments was used. The CDR3 region of rearranged TCR beta genes was amplified from genomic DNA with a multiplex PCR assay. The Illumina HiSeq System was used to sequence the amplified TCR beta libraries as 87-base-pair reads. Turning to the authors' computational methods: A later analysis tallied roughly 78 million unique TCR beta chains across the 600 to 700 repertoires, and some 10 million of those chains were shared by two or more donors. A nearest-neighbor algorithm error-corrected the raw reads and collapsed the reads into unique sequences, merging closely related sequences to remove PCR and sequencing errors. CDR3 sequences were aligned to IMGT reference sequences to assign V, D and J gene segments. For a sequence to be retained, at least a six-nucleotide match to both a V gene segment and a J gene segment was required. A rearrangement was called productive if the CDR3 had no stop codons and remained in frame with V and J, and every other rearrangement was called non-productive. CDR3 was defined according to IMGT convention as the region running from the second conserved V-encoded cysteine to the conserved J-encoded phenylalanine. Sequences without an unambiguous match to a single V gene segment were excluded from the earlier analysis of about 640 of the donors. In an earlier analysis of 587 of the donors, a V segment was called functional when productive rearrangements were above 56.7%, and segregating when the standard deviation between donors exceeded 5%. A statistical classification framework was built for diagnosing cytomegalovirus status from the catalog of TCR beta chain sequences. V and J gene assignment, in a later analysis, came from comparing TCR nucleotide sequences with IMGT/GENE-DB human TR gene sequences. A later analysis assigned CDR3 sequences and most-parsimonious VDJ recombination scenarios with the TCRdist pipeline. In a later analysis, each TCR beta chain was defined by its CDR3 amino acid sequence together with its V-gene family, and reads lacking a unique V-gene family were excluded. A later analysis removed 500 to 650 highly shared, low-generation-probability nucleotide sequences to deal with suspected cross-contamination and a sequencing artifact. In a later analysis, a clonal expansion index for each public chain was calculated from normalized within-repertoire ranks of inferred template counts. In a later analysis, generation probabilities were computed using a VDJ recombination model fitted to out-of-frame rearrangements, and the results were checked against IGoR. In a later analysis, TCR-TCR, TCR-HLA and TCR-CMV co-occurrence was scored with hypergeometric tests, and a repertoire-size bias correction was applied to TCR pairs. To estimate false discovery rates, a later analysis permuted the HLA or CMV assignments 20 times. A later analysis grouped co-occurring TCRs with DBSCAN, adding TCRdist sequence similarity when clustering within HLA-allele-positive subsets. Co-occurrence clustering excluded repertoires with fewer than 30,000 or more than 120,000 public chains, plus five with anomalous nucleotide sharing. The immuneACCESS repertoire file appears here via TCRdb, limited to in-frame rearrangements. These files lack a portion of the clones; in checked studies, under half of the deficit traces to unresolved V genes, and the cause of the others is not known. Clonal size and the V and J genes are those of that table, whereas D and trimming came from the DNA. This sample comprises under 200,000 clones, around 69% of them detected only once. The top ten constitute under 3.5% of the sample.

Material: PBMCs. This clonotype was sampled from a woman aged 25 to 39 in good health and CMV-seronegative. The chain links TRBV30 with TRBJ2-7, with the D gene uncertain. The sequenced DNA: TGTGCCTGGAGTGTAACCAGGTCCTACGAGCAGTACTTC. Its coded protein is CAWSVTRSYEQYF.